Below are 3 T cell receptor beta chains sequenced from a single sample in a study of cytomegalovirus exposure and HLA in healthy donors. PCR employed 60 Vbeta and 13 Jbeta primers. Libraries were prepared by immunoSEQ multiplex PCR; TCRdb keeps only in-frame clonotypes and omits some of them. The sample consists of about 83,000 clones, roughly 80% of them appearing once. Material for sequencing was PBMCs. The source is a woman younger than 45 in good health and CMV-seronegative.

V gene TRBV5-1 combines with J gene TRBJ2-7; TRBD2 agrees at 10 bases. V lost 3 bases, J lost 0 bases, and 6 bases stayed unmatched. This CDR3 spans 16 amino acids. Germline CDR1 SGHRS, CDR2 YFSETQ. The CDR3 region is CASSYYLAGVSYEQYF. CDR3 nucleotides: TGCGCCAGCAGCTACTACCTAGCGGGGGTCTCCTACGAGCAGTACTTC.

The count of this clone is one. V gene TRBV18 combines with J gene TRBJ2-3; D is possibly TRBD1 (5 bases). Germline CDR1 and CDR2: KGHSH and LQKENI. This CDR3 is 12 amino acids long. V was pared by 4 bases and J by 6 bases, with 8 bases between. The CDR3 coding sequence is TGTGCCAGCTCACTGAAGGGGGATACGCAGTATTTT. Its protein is CASSLKGDTQYF.

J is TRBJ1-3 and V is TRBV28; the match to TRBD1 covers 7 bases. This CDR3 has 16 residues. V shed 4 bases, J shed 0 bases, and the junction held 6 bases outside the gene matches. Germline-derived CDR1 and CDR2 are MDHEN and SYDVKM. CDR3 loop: CASSSPGQRSGNTIYF. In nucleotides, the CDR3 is TGTGCCAGCAGTTCCCCGGGACAGCGCTCTGGAAACACCATATATTTT.